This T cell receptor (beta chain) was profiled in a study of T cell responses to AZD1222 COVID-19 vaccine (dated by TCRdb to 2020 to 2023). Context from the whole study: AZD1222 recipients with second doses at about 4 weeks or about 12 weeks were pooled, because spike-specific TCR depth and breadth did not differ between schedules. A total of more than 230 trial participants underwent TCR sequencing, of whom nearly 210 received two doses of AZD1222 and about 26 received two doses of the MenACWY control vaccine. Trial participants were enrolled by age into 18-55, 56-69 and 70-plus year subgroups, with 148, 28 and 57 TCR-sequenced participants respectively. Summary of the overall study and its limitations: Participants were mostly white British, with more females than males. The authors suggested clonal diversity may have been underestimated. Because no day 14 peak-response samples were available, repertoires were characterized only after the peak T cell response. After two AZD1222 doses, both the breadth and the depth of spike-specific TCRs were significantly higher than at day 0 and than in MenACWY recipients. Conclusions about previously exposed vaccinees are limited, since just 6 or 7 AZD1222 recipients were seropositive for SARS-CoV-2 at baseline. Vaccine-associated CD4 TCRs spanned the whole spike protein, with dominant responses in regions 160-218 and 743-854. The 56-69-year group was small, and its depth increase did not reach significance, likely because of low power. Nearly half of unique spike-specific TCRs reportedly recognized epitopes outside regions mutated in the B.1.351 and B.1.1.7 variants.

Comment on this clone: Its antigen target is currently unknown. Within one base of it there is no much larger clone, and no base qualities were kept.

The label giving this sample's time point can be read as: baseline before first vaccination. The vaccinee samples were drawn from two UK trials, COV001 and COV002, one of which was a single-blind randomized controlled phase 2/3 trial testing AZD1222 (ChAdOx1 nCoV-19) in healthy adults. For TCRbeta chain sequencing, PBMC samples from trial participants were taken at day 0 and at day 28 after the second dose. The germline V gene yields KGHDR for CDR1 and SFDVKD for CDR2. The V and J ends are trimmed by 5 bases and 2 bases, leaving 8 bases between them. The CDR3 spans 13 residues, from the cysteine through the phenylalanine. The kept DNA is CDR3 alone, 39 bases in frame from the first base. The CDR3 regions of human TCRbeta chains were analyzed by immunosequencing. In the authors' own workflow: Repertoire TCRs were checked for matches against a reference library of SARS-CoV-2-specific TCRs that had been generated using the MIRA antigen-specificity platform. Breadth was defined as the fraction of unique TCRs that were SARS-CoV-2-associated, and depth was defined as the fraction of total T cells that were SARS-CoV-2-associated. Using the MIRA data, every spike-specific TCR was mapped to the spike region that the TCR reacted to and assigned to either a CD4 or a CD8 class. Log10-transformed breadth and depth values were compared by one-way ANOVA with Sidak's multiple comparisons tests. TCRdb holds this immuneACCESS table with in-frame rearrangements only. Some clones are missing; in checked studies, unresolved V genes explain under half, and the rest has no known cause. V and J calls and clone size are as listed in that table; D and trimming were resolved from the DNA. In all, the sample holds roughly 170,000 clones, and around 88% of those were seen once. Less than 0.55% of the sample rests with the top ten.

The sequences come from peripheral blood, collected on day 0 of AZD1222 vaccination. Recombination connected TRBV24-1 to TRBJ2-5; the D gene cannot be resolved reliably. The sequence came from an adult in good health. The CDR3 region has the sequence CATSGAAQETQYF. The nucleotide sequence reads TGTGCCACCAGTGGAGCCGCGCAAGAGACCCAGTACTTC.